Listed below are T cell receptor beta chains from one sample, sequenced in a study of shared clonotypes between healthy human individuals. The table came from immunoSEQ multiplex PCR; TCRdb's copy has only in-frame clones and leaves some out. There are about 2,500,000 clones in the sample; just over 90% occur only once, and more than 0.12% lies in the top ten. Sequencing input: naive CD4+ T cells sorted from blood. The receptors stem from a young man in good health. CDR3s include the opening cysteine and the closing phenylalanine or tryptophan.

V: TRBV5-4; CDR3: CASSSGLATTGELFF
V: TRBV18; CDR3: CASSPQQAGGVEAFF
V: TRBV5-1; CDR3: CASSLAYEQFF
V: TRBV2; CDR3: CAIGQQSPELFF
V: TRBV7-6; CDR3: CASSAGLAATYNEQFF
V: TRBV19; CDR3: CASSRTGQETQYF
V: TRBV14; CDR3: CASSRTGGETQYF
V: TRBV19; CDR3: CASSGGVSTDTQYF
V: TRBV28; CDR3: CASSSPTGPSYEQYF
V: TRBV4-2; CDR3: CASSHDRTGGGTNEKLFF
V: TRBV28; CDR3: CASSLAAPGRGAFF
V: TRBV10-2; CDR3: CASSLQQGNEQFF
V: TRBV12-5; CDR3: CASGLVRGTGVSEQYF
V: TRBV28; CDR3: CASSWARLLEKLFF
V: TRBV2; CDR3: CASSELDSNQPQHF
V: TRBV28; CDR3: CASPSPSGVYNEQFF
V: TRBV7-2; CDR3: CASSWGQGSEQYF
V: TRBV2; CDR3: CASSERGRPPQETQYF
V: TRBV6-5; CDR3: CASSQSGTYEQYF
V: TRBV5-1; CDR3: CASKDRTDTQYF
V: TRBV7-2; CDR3: CASSLGLAGGQETQYF
V: TRBV25-1; CDR3: CASSDLDRVNEKLFF
V: TRBV6-5; CDR3: CASRKTGAAGYEQYF
V: TRBV5-1; CDR3: CASSSQETQYF
V: TRBV30; CDR3: CAWSGKEQETQYF
V: TRBV28; CDR3: CASSRSLTGDSNQPQHF
V: TRBV28; CDR3: CATGPNYGYTF
V: TRBV30; CDR3: CAWGPLANTEAFF
V: TRBV11-1; CDR3: CASSAGRGLSYEQYF
V: TRBV29-1; CDR3: CSVSEGWYPYEQYF
V: TRBV19; CDR3: CASSPGQRNYEQYF
V: TRBV6-5; CDR3: CASSPGPPGEKLFF
V: TRBV11-2; CDR3: CASSPLDRTYYGYTF
V: TRBV30; CDR3: CAWSVSGSTPEAFF
V: TRBV9; CDR3: CASSAKAQGRGYEQYF
V: TRBV11-3; CDR3: CASSLEGGYEQYF
V: TRBV5-6; CDR3: CASSLLVLRETGELFF
V: TRBV2; CDR3: CASSEASAGNTEAFF
V: TRBV7-9; CDR3: CASSLESGHGNEKLFF
V: TRBV11-2; CDR3: CASSTTTSGVGDTQYF
V: TRBV29-1; CDR3: CSASQGTVKNEQYF
V: TRBV7-3; CDR3: CASGAGGLNEQFF
V: TRBV7-2; CDR3: CASSLGQGHQPQHF